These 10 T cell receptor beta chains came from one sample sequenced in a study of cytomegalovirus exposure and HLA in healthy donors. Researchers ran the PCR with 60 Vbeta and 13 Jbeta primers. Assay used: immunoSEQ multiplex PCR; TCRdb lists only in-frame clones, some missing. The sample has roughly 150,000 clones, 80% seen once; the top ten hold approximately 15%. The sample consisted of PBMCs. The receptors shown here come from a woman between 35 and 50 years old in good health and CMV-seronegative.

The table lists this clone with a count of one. CDR3 in amino acids: CASSLDLAGGRGYTF. The CDR3 DNA follows: TGTGCCAGCAGCTTAGATCTTGCAGGGGGTAGAGGCTACACCTTC. The rearrangement joins TRBV7-8 to TRBJ1-2; 7 positions match TRBD1. Germline CDR1 reads SGHVS; CDR2 reads FQNEAQ. This CDR3 is built from 15 residues. Losses at the gene ends were 1 base for V and 8 bases for J; bases not matched to a gene: 10.

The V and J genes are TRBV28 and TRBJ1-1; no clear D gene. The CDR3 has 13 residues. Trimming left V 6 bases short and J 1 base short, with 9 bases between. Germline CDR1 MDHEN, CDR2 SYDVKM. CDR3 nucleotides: TGTGCCAGCAGGGCCCAAAGGAACACTGAAGCTTTCTTT. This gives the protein CASRAQRNTEAFF.

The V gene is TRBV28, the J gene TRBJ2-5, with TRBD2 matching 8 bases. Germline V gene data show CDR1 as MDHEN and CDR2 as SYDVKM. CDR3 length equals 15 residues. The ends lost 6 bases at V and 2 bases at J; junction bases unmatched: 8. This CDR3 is CASSLAGLVQETQYF. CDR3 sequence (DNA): TGTGCCAGCAGCCTAGCGGGTCTCGTACAAGAGACCCAGTACTTC.

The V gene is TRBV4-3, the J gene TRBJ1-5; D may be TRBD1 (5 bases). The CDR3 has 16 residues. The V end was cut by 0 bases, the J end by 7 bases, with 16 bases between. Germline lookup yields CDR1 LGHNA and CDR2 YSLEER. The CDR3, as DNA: TGCGCCAGCAGCCAAGACGCAGGGTCAGGTGGACAGCCCCAGCATTTT. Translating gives CASSQDAGSGGQPQHF.

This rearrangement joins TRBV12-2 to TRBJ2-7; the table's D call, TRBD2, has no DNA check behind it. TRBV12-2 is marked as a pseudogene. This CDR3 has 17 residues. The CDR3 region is CASRPRTSGSSSYEQYF. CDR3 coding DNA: TGTGCAAGTCGCCCTCGGACTAGCGGGTCTAGCTCCTACGAGCAGTACTTC.

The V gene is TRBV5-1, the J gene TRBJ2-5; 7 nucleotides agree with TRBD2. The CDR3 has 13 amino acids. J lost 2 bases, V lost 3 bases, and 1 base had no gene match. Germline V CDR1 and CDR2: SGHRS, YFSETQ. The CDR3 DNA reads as TGCGCCAGCAGCTGGGGGGGGCAAGAGACCCAGTACTTC. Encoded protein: CASSWGGQETQYF.

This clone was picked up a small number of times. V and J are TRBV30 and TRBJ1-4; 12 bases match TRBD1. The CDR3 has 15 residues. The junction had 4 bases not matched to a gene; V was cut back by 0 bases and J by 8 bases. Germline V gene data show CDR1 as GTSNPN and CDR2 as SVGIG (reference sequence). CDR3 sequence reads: CAWSVLGQGAEKLFF. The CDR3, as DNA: TGTGCCTGGAGTGTACTGGGACAGGGGGCAGAAAAACTGTTTTTT.

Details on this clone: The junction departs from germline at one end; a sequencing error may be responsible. In DNA form, the CDR3 reads TGCAGTGCCAGAGGGGGCTACGAGCAGTACTTC. It is translated as CSARGGYEQYF. The chain uses TRBV20-1 and TRBJ2-5, with D maybe TRBD1 (6 bases). The J call may not be correct, given that the DNA end is closer to TRBJ2-7. The CDR3 has 11 residues. In germline, CDR1 is DFQATT, CDR2 SNEGSKA (reference sequence).

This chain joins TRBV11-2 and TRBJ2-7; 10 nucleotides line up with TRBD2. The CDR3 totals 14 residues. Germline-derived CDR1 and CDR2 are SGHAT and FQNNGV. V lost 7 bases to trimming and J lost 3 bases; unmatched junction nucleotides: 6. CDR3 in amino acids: CASTRTSGDYEQYF. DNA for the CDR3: TGTGCCAGCACCCGAACTAGCGGGGACTACGAGCAGTACTTC.

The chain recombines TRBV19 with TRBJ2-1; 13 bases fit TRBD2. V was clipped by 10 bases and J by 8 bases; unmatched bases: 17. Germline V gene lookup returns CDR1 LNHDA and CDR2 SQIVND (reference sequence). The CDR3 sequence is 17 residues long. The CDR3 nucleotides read TGTGCCACCGGTAGGACTAGCGGGAGTTCGAAGGTCGATGAGCAGTTCTTC. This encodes CATGRTSGSSKVDEQFF.